This TCR beta chain was sequenced in a study of T cell responses to AZD1222 COVID-19 vaccine (dated by TCRdb to the early 2020s). In the study overall: AZD1222 recipients with second doses at about 4 weeks or about 12 weeks were pooled, because spike-specific TCR depth and breadth did not differ between schedules. TCR sequencing covered over 230 trial participants: some 210 given two doses of AZD1222 and about 26 given two doses of MenACWY control vaccine. Trial participants were enrolled by age into 18-55, 56-69 and 70-plus year subgroups, with about 150, 27 and 61 TCR-sequenced participants respectively.

Study-wide findings and limitations: A significant rise in spike-specific TCR breadth and depth was observed after two AZD1222 doses relative to day 0 and relative to MenACWY recipients. In the small 56-69-year group, the increase in depth fell short of significance, most likely because of low power. Participants were mostly white British and included more females than males, and it was suggested by the authors that clonal diversity may have been underestimated. Conclusions about previously exposed vaccinees are limited because only a handful of AZD1222 recipients were SARS-CoV-2 seropositive at baseline. Because no samples from the day 14 peak response were available, repertoires could be characterized only after the peak T cell response. Epitopes outside the regions mutated in the B.1.351 and B.1.1.7 variants were reportedly recognized by nearly half of the unique spike-specific TCRs. CD4 TCRs associated with the vaccine covered the entire spike protein, and the dominant responses were in regions 160-218 and 743-854.

The CDR3 regions of human TCRbeta chains were subjected to immunosequencing. The paper's data handling went like this. TCRs in the repertoires were compared against a reference library of SARS-CoV-2-specific TCRs that had been generated with the MIRA antigen-specificity platform. Breadth was defined as the fraction of unique TCRs that were SARS-CoV-2-associated. Depth was defined as the fraction of total T cells that were SARS-CoV-2-associated. Using the MIRA data, every spike-specific TCR was mapped to the spike region that the TCR reacted to and assigned to either a CD4 or a CD8 class. Log10-transformed breadth and depth values were compared by one-way ANOVA with Sidak's multiple comparisons tests. Drawn from immuneACCESS, this table holds only the in-frame rearrangements with V and J called that TCRdb kept. Clones are partly lost; checked studies trace under half to an unresolved V gene and leave the rest unexplained. For V, J and clone size, that table is used; D and trimming come from the DNA. The sample table contains about 150,000 clones; only one count was recorded for 90% of them. The ten largest clonotypes hold 1.5% to 2% of the sample.

In regard to this clone: There is no known antigen for this receptor. No quality values exist for individual bases; no much larger clone is one base distant.

V gives up 3 bases and J gives up 0 bases, and the segment between their germline ends measures 10 bases. Based on the germline V gene, the CDR1 and CDR2 sequences are SGHRS and YFSETQ. The CDR3 sequence holds 15 residues, the cysteine and phenylalanine included. Just CDR3 DNA is preserved here, 45 bases in frame from base 1. Read against the paper, the sample's time point label means: baseline before first vaccination. Vaccinee samples came from UK trials COV001 and COV002, including a single-blind randomized controlled phase 2/3 trial of AZD1222 (ChAdOx1 nCoV-19) in healthy adults. For TCRbeta chain sequencing, PBMC samples were collected from trial participants at day 0 and at day 28 after the second dose.

The sequencing used peripheral blood, collected on day 0 of AZD1222 vaccination. This clonotype was obtained from an adult in good health. The rearrangement combines TRBV5-1 with TRBJ2-1; possibly the D gene is TRBD1, per 6 matching bases. The CDR3 region: CASSSEGVSYNEQFF. The nucleotides are TGCGCCAGCAGCTCCGAGGGGGTCTCCTACAATGAGCAGTTCTTC.